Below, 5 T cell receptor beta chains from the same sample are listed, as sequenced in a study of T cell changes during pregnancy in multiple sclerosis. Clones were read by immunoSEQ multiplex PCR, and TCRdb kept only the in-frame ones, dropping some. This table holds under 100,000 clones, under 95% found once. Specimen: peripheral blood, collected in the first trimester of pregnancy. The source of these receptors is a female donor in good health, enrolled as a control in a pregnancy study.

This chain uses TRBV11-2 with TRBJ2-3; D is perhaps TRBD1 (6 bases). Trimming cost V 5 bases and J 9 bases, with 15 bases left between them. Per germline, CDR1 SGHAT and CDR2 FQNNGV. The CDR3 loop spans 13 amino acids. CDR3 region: CASSPGTPGTQYF. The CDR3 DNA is TGTGCCAGCAGCCCGGGGACACCGGGGACGCAGTATTTT. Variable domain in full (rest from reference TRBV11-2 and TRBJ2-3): EAGVAQSPRYKIIEKRQSVAFWCNPISGHATLYWYQQILGQGPKLLIQFQNNGVVDDSQLPKDRFSAERLKGVDSTLKIQPAKLEDSAVYLCASSPGTPGTQYFGPGTRLTVL.

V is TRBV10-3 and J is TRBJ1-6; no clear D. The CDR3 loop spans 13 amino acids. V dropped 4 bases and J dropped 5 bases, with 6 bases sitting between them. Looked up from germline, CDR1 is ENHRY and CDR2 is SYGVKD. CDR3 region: CAISGSDNSPLHF. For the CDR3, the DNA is TGTGCCATCAGTGGCTCGGATAATTCACCCCTCCACTTT.

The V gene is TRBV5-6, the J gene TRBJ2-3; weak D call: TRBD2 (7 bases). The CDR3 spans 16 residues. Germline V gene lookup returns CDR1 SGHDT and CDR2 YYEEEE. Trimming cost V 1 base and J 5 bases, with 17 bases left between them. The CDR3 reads CASSLLGGARKDTQYF. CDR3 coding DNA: TGTGCCAGCAGCTTGCTGGGGGGGGCAAGGAAAGATACGCAGTATTTT.

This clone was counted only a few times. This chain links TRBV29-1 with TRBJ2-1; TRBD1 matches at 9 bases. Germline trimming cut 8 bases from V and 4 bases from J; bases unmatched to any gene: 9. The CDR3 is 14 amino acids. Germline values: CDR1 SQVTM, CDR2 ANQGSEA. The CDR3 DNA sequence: TGCAGCTCCAGTCCCGGGACAGGGTACAATGAGCAGTTCTTC. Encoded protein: CSSSPGTGYNEQFF.

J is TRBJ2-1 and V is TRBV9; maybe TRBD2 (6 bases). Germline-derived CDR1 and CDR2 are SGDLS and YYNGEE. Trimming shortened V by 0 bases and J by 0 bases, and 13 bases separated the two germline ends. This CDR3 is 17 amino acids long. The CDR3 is CASSVGVVAASYNEQFF. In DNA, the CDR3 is TGTGCCAGCAGCGTAGGGGTAGTAGCGGCCTCCTACAATGAGCAGTTCTTC.